A single sample gave rise to the 19 T cell receptor beta chains below, sequenced in a study of T cell clonality in common variable immunodeficiency. TCRdb's table, derived via immunoSEQ multiplex PCR, lists solely in-frame clones and lacks some. The record shows 40,000 to 45,000 clones for this sample, with no singletons present. Source material: peripheral blood mononuclear cells. All receptors derive from a person aged 18 to 75 in good health.

This clone was detected many times. The CDR3 goes on 3 residues after the read ends, and that part is filled in from the germline J gene. The genes are TRBV7-2 and TRBJ2-7; 12 positions match TRBD2. Germline V gene data show CDR1 as SGHTA and CDR2 as FQGNSA. V shed 5 bases, J shed 0 bases, and the junction held 2 bases outside the gene matches. The length of the CDR3 is 15 residues. This CDR3 reads CASSRLAGDSYEQYF. The sequenced part of the CDR3 DNA is TGTGCCAGCAGCCGACTAGCGGGGGACTCCTACGAG.

This clone was seen at least ten times. The read falls 3 residues short of the CDR3 end, and the missing part is taken from the germline J gene. The V gene is TRBV7-9, the J gene TRBJ1-4; tentatively, D is TRBD1 (5 bases). V was trimmed by 4 bases and J by 5 bases, leaving 11 bases between them. Germline V gene sequence: CDR1 SEHNR, CDR2 FQNEAQ (reference sequence). This CDR3 comprises 14 residues. The CDR3 reads CASSWRQGNEKLFF. Incomplete CDR3 DNA: TGTGCCAGCAGCTGGCGGCAGGGCAATGAAAAA.

This clone was detected ten times or more. The read ends 3 residues before the CDR3 terminus; that terminus is restored from the germline J gene. The chain carries TRBV4-2 and TRBJ2-5; 10 bases fit TRBD2. Per germline, CDR1 LGHNA and CDR2 YNFKEQ. CDR3 length: 15 amino acids. V gave up 6 bases and J gave up 4 bases; unmatched junction bases: 8. CDR3 loop: CASRTSGGAGETQYF. The CDR3 DNA, read in part, is TGTGCCAGCAGAACCAGCGGGGGGGCGGGAGAGACC.

This clone was recorded many times. The read halts 3 residues ahead of the CDR3 end, with the missing end drawn from the germline J gene. V gene TRBV6-2 or TRBV6-3 combines with J gene TRBJ2-1; tentative D call: TRBD2 (5 bases). Germline V gives CDR1 MNHEY, CDR2 SVGEGT. CDR3 length equals 16 residues. V was shortened by 3 bases and J by 5 bases, with 17 bases between the two germline ends. The CDR3 sequence is CASSYIRRVRDNEQFF. The sequenced part of the CDR3 DNA is TGTGCCAGCAGTTATATTAGGCGGGTTCGGGACAATGAG.

This clone was found many times. The read halts 3 residues ahead of the CDR3 end, with the missing end drawn from the germline J gene. The genes are TRBV5-4 and TRBJ2-6; a possible D gene is TRBD2 (5 bases). The CDR3 has 14 residues. Germline loops: CDR1 SGHNT, CDR2 YYREEE (reference sequence). V was cut by 5 bases and J by 0 bases, with 6 bases left in between. CDR3 DNA (partial): TGTGCCAGCAGTCGGGGCTCTGGGGCCAACGTC. Translated, it gives CASSRGSGANV. The full CDR3 sequence reads CASSRGSGANVLTF. The full variable domain, in which reference TRBV5-4 and TRBJ2-6 provide the parts outside the CDR3, is ETGVTQSPTHLIKTRGQQVTLRCSSQSGHNTVSWYQQALGQGPQFIFQYYREEENGRGNFPPRFSGLQFPNYSSELNVNALELDDSALYLCASSRGSGANVLTFGAGSRLTVL.

In its sample, this clone was seen many times. The observed sequence ends 3 residues before the CDR3 terminus, with the missing tail filled in from the germline J gene. The V gene is TRBV7-3, the J gene TRBJ2-1; 8 positions agree with TRBD2. The CDR3 loop spans 14 amino acids. Germline V gives CDR1 SGHTA, CDR2 FQGTGA. V trimming: 5 bases; J trimming: 8 bases; junction bases outside the gene matches: 8. The part of the CDR3 DNA that was read is TGTGCCAGCAGCGATCCGGGACTAGAGCATGAG. This gives the protein CASSDPGLEHE. Given in full, the CDR3 is CASSDPGLEHEQFF.

Ten or more counts support this clone. The CDR3 loop is CSARGAKETQYF. The DNA read from the CDR3 is TGCAGTGCTAGGGGGGCTAAAGAGACC. The chain couples TRBV20-1 to TRBJ2-5, with D perhaps TRBD1 (6 bases). The read stops 3 residues short of the end of the CDR3; the missing end is completed from the germline J gene. V was pared by 3 bases and J by 3 bases, with 8 bases between. The CDR3 runs 12 residues. CDR1 DFQATT and CDR2 SNEGSKA come from the germline V gene (reference sequence).

This clone has a count of ten or more. CDR3 protein: CASSLGGGDNYGYTF. The sequenced part of the CDR3 DNA is TGTGCCAGCAGCTTAGGAGGGGGTGATAACTATGGC. The chain joins TRBV7-2 to TRBJ1-2; D may be TRBD1 (6 bases). Read coverage stops 3 residues before the CDR3 terminus; the germline J gene supplies the remainder. V lost 1 base, J lost 1 base, and 10 bases lay in between. Germline CDR1 SGHTA, CDR2 FQGNSA. This CDR3 region has 15 residues.

This clone was seen many times. CDR3 protein: CSASKREGPTNEQFF. The DNA read from the CDR3 is TGCAGTGCTTCTAAGCGGGAGGGCCCCACCAATGAG. The chain joins TRBV20-1 to TRBJ2-1; the match to TRBD2 covers 10 bases. From the germline J gene comes the end of the CDR3, since the read stops 3 residues before it. V was pared by 5 bases and J by 6 bases, with 10 bases of the junction left unmatched. CDR1 is DFQATT and CDR2 is SNEGSKA in the germline V gene (reference sequence). The CDR3 runs to 15 residues.

This clone has ten or more counts. The CDR3 is cut off 3 residues early in the read; its end comes from the germline J gene. The chain employs TRBV2 and TRBJ2-4, with D possibly matching TRBD2 (5 bases). Germline lookup yields CDR1 SNHLY and CDR2 FYNNEI. This CDR3 has 14 residues. Deletions cut 7 bases from V and 2 bases from J, with 12 bases between. The CDR3 bases that were read are TGTGCCAGCAATTCACTAGGAACCAAAAACATT. Translating it yields CASNSLGTKNI. The whole CDR3 region reads CASNSLGTKNIQYF.

This clone was observed many times. The missing CDR3 end, 3 residues past where the read stops, is filled in from the germline J gene. The chain is built from TRBV6-2 or TRBV6-3 and TRBJ1-5; 7 bases agree with TRBD1. Germline assignment: CDR1 MNHEY and CDR2 SVGEGT. Trimming took 4 bases from V and 2 from J; bases not matched to a gene: 8. This CDR3 is built from 16 residues. CDR3 DNA (partial): TGTGCCAGCAGTTTGCTACAGGGGATCGGCAATCAGCCC. Residues: CASSLLQGIGNQP. The whole CDR3 protein reads CASSLLQGIGNQPQHF.

This clone has ten or more counts. Read data end 3 residues before the CDR3 end; the end is taken from the germline J gene. The chain carries TRBV18 and TRBJ1-3; the match to TRBD1 covers 7 bases. Trimming removed 4 bases from V and 0 bases from J; junction bases left unmatched: 6. The CDR3 is 16 amino acids. Germline V gene lookup returns CDR1 KGHSH and CDR2 LQKENI. The CDR3 DNA, read in part, is TGTGCCAGCTCACGGGGACAGCCAGACTCTGGAAACACC. This codes for CASSRGQPDSGNT. The whole CDR3 protein reads CASSRGQPDSGNTIYF.

This clone has at least ten counts. The observed sequence ends 3 residues before the CDR3 terminus, with the missing tail filled in from the germline J gene. The rearrangement links TRBV6-8 to TRBJ1-4; possibly TRBD1 for D (5 bases). The CDR3 is 15 residues long. Trimming removed 7 bases from V and 0 bases from J, with 12 bases in between. Germline V gives CDR1 MNHGY, CDR2 SAAAGT. CDR3 in amino acids: CASTQGGATNEKLFF. The DNA read from the CDR3 is TGTGCCAGCACCCAGGGCGGGGCAACTAATGAAAAA.

This clone was picked up many times. This CDR3 is CASSYREYFGYTF. The sequenced part of the CDR3 DNA is TGTGCCAGCAGTTACAGGGAATACTTTGGC. The chain uses TRBV7-2 and TRBJ1-2, with D possibly matching TRBD1 (6 bases). The read ends 3 residues early relative to the CDR3; the germline J gene fills the gap. V gave up 6 bases and J gave up 7 bases, with 15 bases separating them. Germline CDR1 reads SGHTA; CDR2 reads FQGNSA. The CDR3 totals 13 residues.

The table lists this clone with many counts. The read finishes 3 residues shy of the CDR3 end, and the germline J gene is used to complete it. The V gene is TRBV20-1, the J gene TRBJ1-6; D may be TRBD1 (5 bases). The CDR3 runs 14 residues. With 2 bases removed from V and 10 bases from J, the gap between germline ends came to 15 bases. Germline V gene data show CDR1 as DFQATT and CDR2 as SNEGSKA (reference sequence). CDR3 amino acids: CSARPQGAGSPLHF. The CDR3 bases that were read are TGCAGTGCTAGACCCCAGGGCGCTGGGTCACCC.

This clone was seen repeatedly, ten times or more. With the read ending 3 residues before the CDR3 end, the germline J gene is used to fill in that end. The chain has TRBV19 and TRBJ2-7; D possibly corresponds to TRBD2 (5 bases). V lost 7 bases and J lost 6, with 19 bases in between. The CDR3 sequence is 14 residues long. Germline V gives CDR1 LNHDA, CDR2 SQIVND (reference sequence). CDR3 bases read: TGTGCCAGTACCATCGGGGTAGGTACCTCCGAG. Translated: CASTIGVGTSE. The CDR3 reads in full as CASTIGVGTSEQYF.

CDR3 region: CASSERLAGGITDTQYF. Incomplete CDR3 DNA: TGTGCCAGCAGTGAACGGCTAGCGGGGGGGATCACAGATACG. The chain combines TRBV6-1 with TRBJ2-3; 12 bases are shared with TRBD2. The sequence runs out 3 residues before the end of the CDR3; the remainder is reconstructed from the germline J gene. The CDR3 covers 17 residues. Germline CDR1 MNHNS, CDR2 SASEGT. Unmatched junction bases numbered 5, after V lost 2 bases and J lost 2 bases.

In this sample, this clone turned up many times. The CDR3 is cut off 3 residues early in the read; its end comes from the germline J gene. The chain is built from TRBV6-2 or TRBV6-3 and TRBJ2-4; D perhaps matches TRBD1 (5 bases). V shed 6 bases and J shed 1 base, with 16 bases lying between them. The V gene's germline CDR1 is MNHEY and CDR2 SVGEGT. This CDR3 spans 16 amino acids. Partial CDR3 DNA: TGTGCCAGCAGCGGACACAACCCGGCGGCCAAAAACATT. It encodes CASSGHNPAAKNI. The full CDR3 protein reads CASSGHNPAAKNIQYF.

At least ten counts were recorded for this clone. The read terminates 3 residues ahead of where the CDR3 ends, so the germline J gene completes it. The V gene is TRBV18, the J gene TRBJ2-2; unclear D gene. Germline V gene data show CDR1 as KGHSH and CDR2 as LQKENI. V was clipped by 6 bases and J by 2 bases, with 10 bases between them. CDR3 size: 14 residues. CDR3 loop: CASSSSVNTGELFF. Partial CDR3 DNA: TGTGCCAGCTCTTCCAGCGTAAACACCGGGGAG.